This T cell receptor (beta chain) originates from a study of blood T cell repertoires in COVID-19. Study background: Sources were T cells, B-cell-depleted T cells, or PBMCs; the material itself was cDNA or gDNA.

Sequencing was performed with immunoSEQ multiplex PCR; in TCRdb, only in-frame clones are kept and a portion is missing. The sample contains 250,000 or so clones, about 82% of which appear only once. Adults between about 18 and 95 years of age took part from 20 to 25 US areas. Clinical histories supplied by participants themselves formed the basis of cohort assignment. What the recovered Cohort 3 donors had was two negative PCRs, clearance, or symptom resolution. Per germline, CDR1 LGHDT and CDR2 YNNKEL (reference sequence). This CDR3 comprises 15 residues. V gave up 4 bases and J gave up 6 bases; unmatched junction bases: 9.

The chain employs TRBV3-1 (or the pseudogene TRBV3-2) and TRBJ2-5; TRBD1 matches at 9 bases. The sample was PBMCs or T cells enriched from blood (not recorded which). The clonotype originates from a woman aged 45-60 years who had recovered from COVID-19. The CDR3 loop reads CASSPSGTGSKTQYF. The CDR3 DNA sequence: TGTGCCAGCAGCCCGTCCGGGACAGGGTCCAAGACCCAGTACTTC.